These T cell receptor beta chains were read from a single sample in a study of T cell responses to AZD1222 COVID-19 vaccine. Using immunoSEQ multiplex PCR, the repertoire was profiled, and TCRdb retains in-frame clones only, with some absent. The sample lists about 99,000 clones, approximately 90% occurring once. The specimen was peripheral blood, collected on day 0 of AZD1222 vaccination. Receptor source: an adult in good health. The CDR3 runs from the conserved cysteine through the conserved F or W. A D gene is named only where the DNA matches it firmly. Clone size, where shown, is once, few, many, or a class for clones that have expanded.

D gene	V gene	CDR3 length	clone size	J gene	CDR3 DNA	CDR3 protein
TRBD2	TRBV4-2	17	NA	TRBJ2-1	TGTGCCAGCAGCCTCTATTTACTAGCGGGAGGGCCGTATGAGCAGTTCTTC	CASSLYLLAGGPYEQFF
NA	TRBV5-6	15	NA	TRBJ2-2	TGTGCCAGCAGACGTCGGGACCTCTTGACCGGGGAGCTGTTTTTT	CASRRRDLLTGELFF
NA	TRBV4-2	13	NA	TRBJ1-1	TGTGCCAGCAGCCAAGGGAGGAACACTGAAGCTTTCTTT	CASSQGRNTEAFF
TRBD1	TRBV27	15	NA	TRBJ1-4	TGTGCCAGCAGTTTATCCTGGACAGGGGATGAAAAACTGTTTTTT	CASSLSWTGDEKLFF
NA	TRBV6-5	15	once	TRBJ2-7	TGTGCCAGCAGTTACTCGCATATCGGGAGCTACGAGCAGTACTTC	CASSYSHIGSYEQYF
TRBD1	TRBV4-1	15	NA	TRBJ2-7	TGCGCCAGCAGCCAGGGACAGGGCCCCTTTTACGAGCAGTACTTC	CASSQGQGPFYEQYF
NA	TRBV3-1/TRBV3-2	14	NA	TRBJ1-1	TGTGCCAGCAGCCCCACAGGGTATGGCACTGAAGCTTTCTTT	CASSPTGYGTEAFF
TRBD2	TRBV7-9	18	NA	TRBJ2-7	TGTGCCAGCAGCTTAGACGGGGGATTCACTAGCGCCGGCTACGAGCAGTACTTC	CASSLDGGFTSAGYEQYF
NA	TRBV30	13	once	TRBJ2-7	TGTGCCTGGAAGGCGGCAGGGAGCTACGAGCAGTACTTC	CAWKAAGSYEQYF
TRBD2	TRBV24-1	16	NA	TRBJ2-3	TGTGCCACCAGTGATTTTCCTAGCGGGACTGGAGATACGCAGTATTTT	CATSDFPSGTGDTQYF
TRBD1	TRBV15	14	once	TRBJ2-7	TGTGCCACCAGCAGAATACAGGGGGTCTACGAGCAGTACTTC	CATSRIQGVYEQYF
NA	TRBV3-1/TRBV3-2	14	NA	TRBJ1-2	TGTGCCAGCAGCCCCCTCGGGACACCCTATGGCTACACCTTC	CASSPLGTPYGYTF
NA	TRBV3-1/TRBV3-2	14	NA	TRBJ1-6	TGTGCCAGCAGCCAAAGACCAGATAATTCACCCCTCCACTTT	CASSQRPDNSPLHF
NA	TRBV7-9	13	NA	TRBJ2-2	TGTGCCAGCAGGTTAGAGGTAACCGGGGAGCTGTTTTTT	CASRLEVTGELFF
TRBD1	TRBV28	14	NA	TRBJ1-6	TGTGCCAGCAGTTTAGCCCAGGGGGATTCACCCCTCCACTTT	CASSLAQGDSPLHF
NA	TRBV10-3	13	NA	TRBJ1-2	TGTGCCATCAGTGAGCGAGGGGGAAGTGGCTACACCTTC	CAISERGGSGYTF
NA	TRBV6-5	15	NA	TRBJ1-1	TGTGCCAGCAGTCCCTCAGGGGCGGTGAACACTGAAGCTTTCTTT	CASSPSGAVNTEAFF
TRBD1	TRBV7-2	18	NA	TRBJ1-2	TGTGCCAGCAGCTTAGTAGGGACAGGGGCTTCCTTGAACTATGGCTACACCTTC	CASSLVGTGASLNYGYTF
NA	TRBV3-1/TRBV3-2	15	once	TRBJ1-6	TGTGCCAGCAGCCAAGATAAGGTTAGGGGTTCACCCCTCCACTTT	CASSQDKVRGSPLHF
TRBD1	TRBV6-5	15	NA	TRBJ1-5	TGTGCCAGCAGGAGGGAGACAGGGATCAATCAGCCCCAGCATTTT	CASRRETGINQPQHF
NA	TRBV30	15	NA	TRBJ1-1	TGTGCCTGGAGAGCAGGGGAATCTACGAACACTGAAGCTTTCTTT	CAWRAGESTNTEAFF
NA	TRBV5-6	12	NA	TRBJ2-1	TGTGCCAGCAGCCCTAGTTACAATGAGCAGTTCTTC	CASSPSYNEQFF
NA	TRBV3-1/TRBV3-2	19	NA	TRBJ1-5	TGTGCCAGCAGCCAAGGGAAGGCCATCACCTCTGGAGACAATCAGCCCCAGCATTTT	CASSQGKAITSGDNQPQHF
TRBD1	TRBV5-4	15	NA	TRBJ1-1	TGTGCCAGCAGCACAGACAGGGGGACGATAAATGAAGCTTTCTTT	CASSTDRGTINEAFF
NA	TRBV6-1	14	NA	TRBJ1-2	TGTGCCAGCAGCGAAGGCGGGGGCAACTATGGCTACACCTTC	CASSEGGGNYGYTF
NA	TRBV7-2	14	few	TRBJ2-7	TGTGCCAGCAGCTTAGCAAAACTCTCCTACGAGCAGTACTTC	CASSLAKLSYEQYF
NA	TRBV6-5	15	NA	TRBJ2-1	TGTGCCAGCAGATTAGGGGTGGGCCCCTACAATGAGCAGTTCTTC	CASRLGVGPYNEQFF
NA	TRBV18	14	NA	TRBJ1-5	TGTGCCAGCTCCCTGGGAGGGGGCAATCAGCCCCAGCATTTT	CASSLGGGNQPQHF
NA	TRBV2	14	NA	TRBJ1-4	TGTGCGATAAGCTCGGGCCGGTCTAATGAAAAACTGTTTTTT	CAISSGRSNEKLFF
TRBD2	TRBV5-1	16	once	TRBJ2-1	TGCGCCAGCAGCACGGGACTAGCGGGGATAGGCAATGAGCAGTTCTTC	CASSTGLAGIGNEQFF
TRBD1	TRBV28	15	NA	TRBJ2-7	TGTGCCAGCAGTTCCGGGACAGGGGGCTTCTACGAGCAGTACTTC	CASSSGTGGFYEQYF
NA	TRBV19	13	once	TRBJ1-1	TGTGCCAGTAGTATCCAAGAGAACACTGAAGCTTTCTTT	CASSIQENTEAFF
NA	TRBV7-9	13	NA	TRBJ1-2	TGTGCCAGCAGCTTAGCCGAGGGGTATGGCTACACCTTC	CASSLAEGYGYTF
TRBD1	TRBV7-6	16	once	TRBJ2-2	TGTGCCAGCAGGAAGTTAGACAGGGTGGGAACCGGGGAGCTGTTTTTT	CASRKLDRVGTGELFF
NA	TRBV27	15	NA	TRBJ1-5	TGTGCCAGCAGCTATCAGGCGGCGAGCAATCAGCCCCAGCATTTT	CASSYQAASNQPQHF
TRBD1	TRBV15	15	NA	TRBJ1-1	TGTGCCACCAGCATTGACAGGGGGCGCCCCACTGAAGCTTTCTTT	CATSIDRGRPTEAFF
NA	TRBV19	11	NA	TRBJ1-5	TGTGCCAGTAGCGAATGTCAGCCCCAGCATTTT	CASSECQPQHF
TRBD1	TRBV6-5	14	NA	TRBJ1-1	TGTGCCAGCAGGCTTACAGGGGCTGGCACTGAAGCTTTCTTT	CASRLTGAGTEAFF
NA	TRBV24-1	17	NA	TRBJ1-1	TGTGCCACCAGTGAGCGTAGAGGGGTAGTCATGAACACTGAAGCTTTCTTT	CATSERRGVVMNTEAFF
TRBD1	TRBV7-2	15	NA	TRBJ2-1	TGTGCCAGCAGCGTTGGACAGGGGGGATGGTATGAGCAGTTCTTC	CASSVGQGGWYEQFF
TRBD1	TRBV28	15	NA	TRBJ2-7	TGTGCCAGCAGATCGTCGGGACAGGGGGTCTACGAGCAGTACTTC	CASRSSGQGVYEQYF
TRBD2	TRBV5-4	17	NA	TRBJ2-1	TGTGCCAGCAGCCCGCAAGTAGCGGGAGTTGGGTACAATGAGCAGTTCTTC	CASSPQVAGVGYNEQFF
NA	TRBV10-2	14	NA	TRBJ1-5	TGCGCCAGCAGTGAGGGGGGCCCCAATCAGCCCCAGCATTTT	CASSEGGPNQPQHF
TRBD1	TRBV10-3	14	few	TRBJ2-2	TGTGCCTCAAAGGGACAGGGGGCCGCCGGGGAGCTGTTTTTT	CASKGQGAAGELFF
NA	TRBV12-3/TRBV12-4	13	NA	TRBJ1-1	TGTGCCAGCAGTTTAAGAGACAGTAACAAAGCTTTCTTT	CASSLRDSNKAFF
NA	TRBV6-4	14	NA	TRBJ1-5	TGTGCCAGCAGTGAATCAGATAGCAATCAGCCCCAGCATTTT	CASSESDSNQPQHF
TRBD2	TRBV7-3	17	once	TRBJ2-1	TGTGCCAGCAGATCCAGGATAGCGGGAGGGACCTACAATGAGCAGTTCTTC	CASRSRIAGGTYNEQFF
NA	TRBV19	14	NA	TRBJ1-1	TGTGCCAGTAGTGTGGACATACTCGACACTGAAGCTTTCTTT	CASSVDILDTEAFF